This entry concerns a single T cell receptor (beta chain). This entry comes from a study of blood T cell repertoires in COVID-19. Study in general: The United States, Italy and Spain were the sources of the acute and convalescent COVID-19 samples. Sample material is recorded as cDNA or gDNA derived from T cells, B-cell-depleted T cells, or PBMCs.

Germline values: CDR1 SGHDN, CDR2 FVKESK. CDR3 size: 14 residues. V lost 4 bases and J lost 7, with 14 bases in between. Enrolled through a virtual design, the participants were between roughly 18 and 100 years of age and came from about two dozen US areas. Method: immunoSEQ multiplex PCR; TCRdb's copy keeps in-frame clones and lacks some. The sample lists 180,000 or so clones, 84% seen once, with over 12% in the top ten. The sequence came from a man over 45 who had recovered from COVID-19. The chain has TRBV14 and TRBJ2-1; D may be TRBD2 (5 bases). The sample taken for sequencing was PBMCs or T cells enriched from blood (not recorded which). The CDR3 DNA follows: TGTGCCAGCAGCCGAGCTAGCTGGGAGAATGAGCAGTTCTTC. Its protein product is CASSRASWENEQFF.